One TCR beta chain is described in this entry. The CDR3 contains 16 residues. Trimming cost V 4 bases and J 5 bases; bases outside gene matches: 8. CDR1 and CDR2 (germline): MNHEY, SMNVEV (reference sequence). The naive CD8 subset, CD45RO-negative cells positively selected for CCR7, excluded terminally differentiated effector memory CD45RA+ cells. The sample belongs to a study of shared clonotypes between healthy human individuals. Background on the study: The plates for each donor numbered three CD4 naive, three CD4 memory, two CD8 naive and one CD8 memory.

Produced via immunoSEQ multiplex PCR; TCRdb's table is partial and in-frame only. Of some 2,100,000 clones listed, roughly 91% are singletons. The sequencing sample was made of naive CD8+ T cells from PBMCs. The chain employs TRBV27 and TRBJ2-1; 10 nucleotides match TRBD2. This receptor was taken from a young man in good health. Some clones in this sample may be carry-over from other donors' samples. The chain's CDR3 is CASSSLSGRENNEQFF. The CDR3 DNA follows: TGTGCCAGCAGTTCCTTAAGCGGGAGGGAGAACAATGAGCAGTTCTTC.